These 20 T cell receptor beta chains came from one sample sequenced in a study of cytomegalovirus exposure and HLA in healthy donors. Primers: 60 Vbeta forward and 13 Jbeta reverse. Assay used: immunoSEQ multiplex PCR; TCRdb lists only in-frame clones, some missing. In the table there are about 150,000 clones, 78% of which are singletons. Sequenced material: PBMCs. The receptors derive from a woman aged 50 to 60 in good health and CMV-seropositive.

The chain employs TRBV11-3 and TRBJ2-1; a possible D gene is TRBD2 (5 bases). The CDR3 has 15 amino acids. Germline CDR1 reads SGHNT; CDR2 reads YENEEA. Trimming took off 1 base at V and 9 bases at J, with 16 bases between the two ends. CDR3 loop: CASSLGNAGGSEQFF. The CDR3 nucleotides read TGTGCCAGCAGCTTAGGCAATGCTGGAGGTAGTGAGCAGTTCTTC.

There are a few counts of this clone. V gene TRBV11-2 combines with J gene TRBJ1-4, with 7 positions matching TRBD1. The CDR3 covers 18 residues. Germline assignment: CDR1 SGHAT and CDR2 FQNNGV. V gave up 2 bases and J gave up 8 bases; unmatched junction bases: 17. The CDR3 sequence: CASSLWPRVRGREEKLFF. CDR3 nucleotide sequence: TGTGCCAGCAGCTTATGGCCGCGGGTGAGGGGGCGCGAGGAAAAACTGTTTTTT.

The CDR3 DNA sequence: TGTGCCACCAGCGGTCCTCCAGTGGGGCCCACAGATACGCAGTATTTT. Its protein is CATSGPPVGPTDTQYF. V gene TRBV15 combines with J gene TRBJ2-3; D possibly corresponds to TRBD1 (5 bases). Germline CDR1 is LNHNV and CDR2 is YYDKDF (reference sequence). This CDR3 contains 16 residues. Deletions cut 5 bases from V and 2 bases from J, with 17 bases between.

This clone has more than one count but fewer than ten. The rearrangement joins TRBV7-9 to TRBJ2-7, with 8 bases aligning to TRBD2. In germline, CDR1 is SEHNR, CDR2 FQNEAQ (reference sequence). Trimming cost V 5 bases and J 7 bases; bases outside gene matches: 13. The CDR3 length is 15 residues. The CDR3 coding sequence is TGTGCCAGCAGCATTCCGGGACTAGGGAAGGGAGAGCAGTACTTC. Its protein product is CASSIPGLGKGEQYF.

V gene TRBV28 combines with J gene TRBJ2-5; D might be TRBD2 (5 bases). Germline CDR1 and CDR2: MDHEN and SYDVKM. This CDR3 spans 11 amino acids. Trimming took 6 bases from V and 5 from J, leaving 7 bases between them. The DNA for the CDR3 is TGTGCCAGCAGCCGAGGGGAGACCCAGTACTTC. Its translation: CASSRGETQYF.

The chain couples TRBV30 to TRBJ2-7; D is uncertain. The CDR3 sequence is 12 residues long. Germline V CDR1 and CDR2: GTSNPN, SVGIG (reference sequence). Trimming removed 3 bases from V and 3 bases from J, with 9 bases in between. CDR3 loop: CAWRTKSYEQYF. In DNA form, the CDR3 reads TGTGCCTGGAGGACAAAAAGCTACGAGCAGTACTTC. The variable domain in full, with the rest retrieved from reference TRBV30 and TRBJ2-7, is SQTIHQWPATLVQPVGSPLSLECTVEGTSNPNLYWYRQAAGRGLQLLFYSVGIGQISSEVPQNLSASRPQDRQFILSSKKLLLSDSGFYLCAWRTKSYEQYFGPGTRLTVT.

The chain is built from TRBV7-9 and TRBJ2-2; a weak D match, TRBD1 (6 bases). The CDR3 extends over 16 amino acids. The germline V gene has CDR1 SEHNR and CDR2 FQNEAQ (reference sequence). Trimming took 2 bases from V and 0 from J, leaving 10 bases between them. The CDR3 protein is CASSLLRGPNTGELFF. As DNA, the CDR3 is TGTGCCAGCAGCTTACTCAGGGGTCCGAACACCGGGGAGCTGTTTTTT.

The V gene is TRBV18, the J gene TRBJ2-3; 7 positions agree with TRBD2. Per germline, CDR1 KGHSH and CDR2 LQKENI. With 3 bases clipped from V and 6 bases from J, the junction kept 6 bases outside the gene matches. The CDR3 has 14 amino acids. The DNA for the CDR3 is TGTGCCAGCTCACCGTGGGAGGGGATGGATACGCAGTATTTT. Translation gives CASSPWEGMDTQYF.

The chain is built from TRBV7-2 and TRBJ2-5; D perhaps matches TRBD1 (5 bases). V was cut by 4 bases and J by 5 bases, with 11 bases left in between. The CDR3 is 13 residues long. Germline values: CDR1 SGHTA, CDR2 FQGNSA. CDR3 nucleotide sequence: TGTGCCAGCAGCTGGACATCGGCGGAGACCCAGTACTTC. This codes for CASSWTSAETQYF.

The J gene is TRBJ2-7, the V gene TRBV28; no firm D call. Germline V gives CDR1 MDHEN, CDR2 SYDVKM. The CDR3 extends over 12 amino acids. V dropped 2 bases and J dropped 6 bases, with 8 bases sitting between them. This CDR3 reads CASSLAPLEQYF. The DNA of the CDR3 is TGTGCCAGCAGTTTAGCTCCACTCGAGCAGTACTTC. Supplemented by reference TRBV28 and TRBJ2-7, the full variable domain reads DVKVTQSSRYLVKRTGEKVFLECVQDMDHENMFWYRQDPGLGLRLIYFSYDVKMKEKGDIPEGYSVSREKKERFSLILESASTNQTSMYLCASSLAPLEQYFGPGTRLTVT.

This sequence joins TRBV5-5 and TRBJ2-1, with 7 nucleotides matching TRBD1. There are 14 residues in the CDR3. Losses at the gene ends were 2 bases for V and 4 bases for J; bases not matched to a gene: 3. Germline V gene sequence: CDR1 SGHKS, CDR2 YYEKEE (reference sequence). The CDR3 region has the DNA TGTGCCAGCAGCTTAGGACAGGCATACAATGAGCAGTTCTTC. Protein sequence: CASSLGQAYNEQFF.

The chain links TRBV28 to TRBJ2-7; D is perhaps TRBD1 (6 bases). V dropped 6 bases and J dropped 2 bases, with 14 bases sitting between them. Germline V lookup: CDR1 MDHEN, CDR2 SYDVKM. The CDR3 is made up of 14 amino acids. DNA for the CDR3: TGTGCCAGCAGGCCTACAGGGTTCACCTACGAGCAGTACTTC. Its translation is CASRPTGFTYEQYF.

The chain couples TRBV19 to TRBJ2-2; 7 bases match TRBD2. The CDR3 covers 17 residues. Germline V CDR1 and CDR2: LNHDA, SQIVND (reference sequence). The ends lost 3 bases at V and 1 base at J; junction bases unmatched: 8. The CDR3 here is CASSIQAGDGNTGELFF. As DNA, the CDR3 is TGTGCCAGTAGTATCCAGGCGGGAGATGGGAACACCGGGGAGCTGTTTTTT.

The J gene is TRBJ2-5, the V gene TRBV5-4; 8 nucleotides match TRBD2. Near its end, the DNA agrees better with TRBJ2-7, so the J call may be wrong. This CDR3 is built from 14 residues. Germline V lookup: CDR1 SGHNT, CDR2 YYREEE (reference sequence). DNA of the CDR3: TGTGCCAGCAGCTTGGGAGCGGGGGCCTACGAGCAGTACTTC. Its protein is CASSLGAGAYEQYF.

This rearrangement joins TRBV5-6 to TRBJ2-7; a weak D match, TRBD1 (5 bases). This CDR3 contains 15 residues. The V gene lost 0 bases and the J gene lost 7 bases, with 17 bases spanning the gap. CDR1 and CDR2 from the germline V gene are SGHDT and YYEEEE. CDR3 region: CASSLARRGWGEQYF. CDR3 nucleotide sequence: TGTGCCAGCAGCTTGGCCAGAAGGGGCTGGGGAGAGCAGTACTTC.

V and J are TRBV10-3 and TRBJ1-6; TRBD1 aligns across 7 bases. Germline V gives CDR1 ENHRY, CDR2 SYGVKD. The CDR3 consists of 13 residues. Trimming at V came to 9 bases and at J to 8 bases, leaving 7 bases not matched to a gene. CDR3 region: CAITGARDSPLHF. CDR3 nucleotide sequence: TGTGCCATTACAGGGGCGAGGGATTCACCCCTCCACTTT.

This sequence joins TRBV5-1 and TRBJ1-2, with 8 bases fitting TRBD1. Germline V CDR1 and CDR2: SGHRS, YFSETQ. V trimming: 3 bases; J trimming: 6 bases; junction bases outside the gene matches: 7. CDR3 length: 14 amino acids. This CDR3 is CASSSMDRVNGYTF. CDR3 DNA: TGCGCCAGCAGCTCCATGGACAGGGTGAATGGCTACACCTTC.

The chain recombines TRBV5-6 with TRBJ1-6; possible D gene TRBD1, 5 bases. The length of the CDR3 is 14 residues. Looked up from germline, CDR1 is SGHDT and CDR2 is YYEEEE. V dropped 0 bases and J dropped 10 bases, with 11 bases sitting between them. The CDR3 DNA is TGTGCCAGCAGCTTGGATCAGGGAGGGTCACCCCTCCACTTT. This encodes CASSLDQGGSPLHF.

The chain uses TRBV7-2 and TRBJ2-1, with a weak D call TRBD2 (6 bases). CDR3 length: 19 amino acids. Trimming left V 1 base short and J 4 bases short, with 23 bases between. From germline, CDR1 is SGHTA and CDR2 FQGNSA. As DNA, the CDR3 is TGTGCCAGCAGCTTAGAAGGTAGGACGGGAGTGGGTAGATACAATGAGCAGTTCTTC. Translation: CASSLEGRTGVGRYNEQFF.

This rearrangement joins TRBV30 to TRBJ2-6, with unresolved D. The CDR3 runs 15 residues. Trimming cost V 3 bases and J 0 bases, with 9 bases left between them. Germline V gives CDR1 GTSNPN, CDR2 SVGIG (reference sequence). CDR3 DNA sequence: TGTGCCTGGAGGCGCATAAGCTCTGGGGCCAACGTCCTGACTTTC. Translated: CAWRRISSGANVLTF.